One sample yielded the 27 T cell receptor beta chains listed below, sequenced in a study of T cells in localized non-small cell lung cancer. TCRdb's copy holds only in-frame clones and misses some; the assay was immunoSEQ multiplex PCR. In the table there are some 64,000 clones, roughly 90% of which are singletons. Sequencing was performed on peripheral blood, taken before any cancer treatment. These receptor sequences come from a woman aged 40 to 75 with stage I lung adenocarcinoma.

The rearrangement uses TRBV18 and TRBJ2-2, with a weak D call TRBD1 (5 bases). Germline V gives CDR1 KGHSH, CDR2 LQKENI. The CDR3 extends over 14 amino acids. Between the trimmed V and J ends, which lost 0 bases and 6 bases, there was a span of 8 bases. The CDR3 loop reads CASSPPSGSGELFF. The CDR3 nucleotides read TGTGCCAGCTCACCACCCTCAGGGTCCGGGGAGCTGTTTTTT.

In DNA form, the CDR3 reads TGTGCCAGCAGTGAATCCTTCGGAGGGAACACTGAAGCTTTCTTT. Translated: CASSESFGGNTEAFF. This chain uses TRBV25-1 with TRBJ1-1; D not resolved. CDR3 length: 15 amino acids. Per germline, CDR1 MGHDK and CDR2 SYGVNS. V was cut by 1 base and J by 1 base, with 10 bases left in between.

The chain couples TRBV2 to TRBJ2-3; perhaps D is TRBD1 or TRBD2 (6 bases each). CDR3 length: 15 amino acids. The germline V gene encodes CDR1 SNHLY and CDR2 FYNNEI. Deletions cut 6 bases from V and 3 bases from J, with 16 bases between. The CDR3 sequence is CASRPGAGLTDTQYF. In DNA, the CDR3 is TGTGCCAGCAGACCGGGGGCGGGGTTGACAGATACGCAGTATTTT.

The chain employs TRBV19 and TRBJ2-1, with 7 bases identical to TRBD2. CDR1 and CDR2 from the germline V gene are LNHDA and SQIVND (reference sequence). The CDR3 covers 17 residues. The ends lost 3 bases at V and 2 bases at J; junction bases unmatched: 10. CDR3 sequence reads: CASSITPSGGPYNEQFF. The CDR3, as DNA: TGTGCCAGTAGTATCACGCCTAGCGGAGGCCCCTACAATGAGCAGTTCTTC. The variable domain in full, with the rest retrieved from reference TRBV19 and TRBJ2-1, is DGGITQSPKYLFRKEGQNVTLSCEQNLNHDAMYWYRQDPGQGLRLIYYSQIVNDFQKGDIAEGYSVSREKKESFPLTVTSAQKNPTAFYLCASSITPSGGPYNEQFFGPGTRLTVL.

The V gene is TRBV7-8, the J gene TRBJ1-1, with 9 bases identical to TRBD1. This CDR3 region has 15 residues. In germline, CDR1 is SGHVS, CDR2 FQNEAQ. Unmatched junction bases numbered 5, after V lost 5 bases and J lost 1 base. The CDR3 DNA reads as TGTGCCAGCAGCAAACAGGGGGCGACGAACACTGAAGCTTTCTTT. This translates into CASSKQGATNTEAFF.

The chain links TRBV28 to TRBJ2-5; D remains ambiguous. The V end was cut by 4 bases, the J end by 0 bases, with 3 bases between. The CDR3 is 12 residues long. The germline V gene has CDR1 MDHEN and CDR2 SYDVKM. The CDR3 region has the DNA TGTGCCAGCAGTTCATACCAAGAGACCCAGTACTTC. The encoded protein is CASSSYQETQYF.

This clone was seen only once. The DNA for the CDR3 is TGTGCCAGCAATCAACAAGGATATGGCTACACCTTC. Protein sequence: CASNQQGYGYTF. J is TRBJ1-2 and V is TRBV2; no reliable D call. Looked up from germline, CDR1 is SNHLY and CDR2 is FYNNEI. The CDR3 spans 12 residues. V dropped 7 bases and J dropped 5 bases, with 11 bases sitting between them.

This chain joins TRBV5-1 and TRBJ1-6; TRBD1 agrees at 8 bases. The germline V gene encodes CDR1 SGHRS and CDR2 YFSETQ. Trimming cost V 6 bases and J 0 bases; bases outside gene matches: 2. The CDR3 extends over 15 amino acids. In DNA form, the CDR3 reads TGCGCCAGCACAACAGGGGGCTCCTATAATTCACCCCTCCACTTT. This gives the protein CASTTGGSYNSPLHF. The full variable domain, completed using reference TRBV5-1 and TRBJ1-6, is KAGVTQTPRYLIKTRGQQVTLSCSPISGHRSVSWYQQTPGQGLQFLFEYFSETQRNKGNFPGRFSGRQFSNSRSEMNVSTLELGDSALYLCASTTGGSYNSPLHFGNGTRLTVT.

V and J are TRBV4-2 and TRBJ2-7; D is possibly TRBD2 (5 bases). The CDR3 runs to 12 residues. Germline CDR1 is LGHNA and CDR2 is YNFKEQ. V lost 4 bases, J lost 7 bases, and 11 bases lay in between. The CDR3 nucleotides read TGTGCCAGCAGCCGCGACCGCGGGGAGCAGTACTTC. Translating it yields CASSRDRGEQYF.

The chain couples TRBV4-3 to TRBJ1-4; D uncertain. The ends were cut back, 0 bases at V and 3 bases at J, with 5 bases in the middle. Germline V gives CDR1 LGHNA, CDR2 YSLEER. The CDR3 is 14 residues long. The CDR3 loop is CASSQDLANEKLFF. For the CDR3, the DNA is TGCGCCAGCAGCCAAGATTTGGCTAATGAAAAACTGTTTTTT.

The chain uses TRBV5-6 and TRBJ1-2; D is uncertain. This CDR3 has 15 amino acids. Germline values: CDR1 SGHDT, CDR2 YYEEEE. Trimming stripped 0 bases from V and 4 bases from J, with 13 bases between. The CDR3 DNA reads TGTGCCAGCAGCTTGGATCCGGGCCTTAGCTATGGCTACACCTTC. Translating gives CASSLDPGLSYGYTF.

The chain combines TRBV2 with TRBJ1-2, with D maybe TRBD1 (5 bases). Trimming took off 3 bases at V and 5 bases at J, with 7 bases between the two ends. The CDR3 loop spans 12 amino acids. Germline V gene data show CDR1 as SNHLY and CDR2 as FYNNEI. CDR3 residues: CASSDRVYGYTF. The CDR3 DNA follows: TGTGCCAGCAGTGACAGGGTTTATGGCTACACCTTC.

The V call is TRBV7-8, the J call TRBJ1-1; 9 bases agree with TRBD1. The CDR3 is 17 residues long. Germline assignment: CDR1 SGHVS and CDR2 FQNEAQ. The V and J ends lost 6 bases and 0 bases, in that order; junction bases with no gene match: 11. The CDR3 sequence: CASRHISGTGMNTEAFF. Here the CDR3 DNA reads TGTGCCAGCAGGCATATTTCCGGGACAGGGATGAACACTGAAGCTTTCTTT. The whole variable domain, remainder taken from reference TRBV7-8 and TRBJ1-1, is GAGVSQSPRYKVAKRGQDVALRCDPISGHVSLFWYQQALGQGPEFLTYFQNEAQLDKSGLPSDRFFAERPEGSVSTLKIQRTQQEDSAVYLCASRHISGTGMNTEAFFGQGTRLTVV.

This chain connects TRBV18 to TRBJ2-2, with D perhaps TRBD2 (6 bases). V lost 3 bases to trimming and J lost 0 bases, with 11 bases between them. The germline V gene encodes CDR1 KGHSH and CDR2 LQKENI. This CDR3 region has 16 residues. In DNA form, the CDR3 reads TGTGCCAGCTCACCTCGTAGGGAGGCGAACACCGGGGAGCTGTTTTTT. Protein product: CASSPRREANTGELFF.

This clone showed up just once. DNA of the CDR3: TGTGCCAGCAGCAACGCGGATCAGGGCGCCAATCAGCCCCAGCATTTT. The encoded protein is CASSNADQGANQPQHF. The chain employs TRBV6-6 and TRBJ1-5; tentative D call: TRBD1 (5 bases). The CDR3 is 16 residues long. Looked up from germline, CDR1 is MNHNY and CDR2 is SVGAGI (reference sequence). V was shortened by 6 bases and J by 3 bases, with 18 bases between the two germline ends.

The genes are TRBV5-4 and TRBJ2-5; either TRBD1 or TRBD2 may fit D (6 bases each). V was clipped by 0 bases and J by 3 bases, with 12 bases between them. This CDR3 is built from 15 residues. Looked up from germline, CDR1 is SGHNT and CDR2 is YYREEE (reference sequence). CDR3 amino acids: CASSLEGGIEETQYF. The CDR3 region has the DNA TGTGCCAGCAGCTTGGAGGGGGGAATAGAAGAGACCCAGTACTTC. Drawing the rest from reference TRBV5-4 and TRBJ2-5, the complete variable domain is ETGVTQSPTHLIKTRGQQVTLRCSSQSGHNTVSWYQQALGQGPQFIFQYYREEENGRGNFPPRFSGLQFPNYSSELNVNALELDDSALYLCASSLEGGIEETQYFGPGTRLLVL.

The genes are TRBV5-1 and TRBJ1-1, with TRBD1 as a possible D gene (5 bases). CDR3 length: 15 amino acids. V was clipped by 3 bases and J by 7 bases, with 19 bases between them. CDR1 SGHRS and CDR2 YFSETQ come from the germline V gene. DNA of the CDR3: TGCGCCAGCAGCTCTGCCGGGCAAGTTGGGGGTGAAGCTTTCTTT. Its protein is CASSSAGQVGGEAFF.

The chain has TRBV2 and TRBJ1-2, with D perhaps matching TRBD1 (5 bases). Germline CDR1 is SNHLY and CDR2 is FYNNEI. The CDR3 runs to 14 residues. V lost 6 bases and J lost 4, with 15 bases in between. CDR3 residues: CASSGDGEFYGYTF. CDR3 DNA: TGTGCCAGCAGCGGGGACGGGGAATTCTATGGCTACACCTTC. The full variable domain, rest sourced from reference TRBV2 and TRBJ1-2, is EPEVTQTPSHQVTQMGQEVILRCVPISNHLYFYWYRQILGQKVEFLVSFYNNEISEKSEIFDDQFSVERPDGSNFTLKIRSTKLEDSAMYFCASSGDGEFYGYTFGSGTRLTVV.

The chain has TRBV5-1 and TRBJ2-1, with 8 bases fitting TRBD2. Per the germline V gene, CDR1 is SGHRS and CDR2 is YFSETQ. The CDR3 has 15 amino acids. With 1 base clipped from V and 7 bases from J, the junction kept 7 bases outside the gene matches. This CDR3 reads CASSLTAGVLNEQFF. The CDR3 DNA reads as TGCGCCAGCAGCTTGACAGCGGGAGTCCTGAATGAGCAGTTCTTC.

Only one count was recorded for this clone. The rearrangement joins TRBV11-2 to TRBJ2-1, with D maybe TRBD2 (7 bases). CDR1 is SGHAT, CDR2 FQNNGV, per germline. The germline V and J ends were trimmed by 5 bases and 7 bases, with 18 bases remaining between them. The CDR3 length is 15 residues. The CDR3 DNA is TGTGCCAGCAGCGGGGGGCGACTAGCAAGGAATGAGCAGTTCTTC. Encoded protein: CASSGGRLARNEQFF.

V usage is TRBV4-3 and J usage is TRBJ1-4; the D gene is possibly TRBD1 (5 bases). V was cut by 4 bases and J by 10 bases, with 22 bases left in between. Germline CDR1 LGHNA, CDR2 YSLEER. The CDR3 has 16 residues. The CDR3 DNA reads TGCGCCAGCAGCCTTGAGCTTGGGGGGTTGGTTGGAAAACTGTTTTTT. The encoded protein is CASSLELGGLVGKLFF.

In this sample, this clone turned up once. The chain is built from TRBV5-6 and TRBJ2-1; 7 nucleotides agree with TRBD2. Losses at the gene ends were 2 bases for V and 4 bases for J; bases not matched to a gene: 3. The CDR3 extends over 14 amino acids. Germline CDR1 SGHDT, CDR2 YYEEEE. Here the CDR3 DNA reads TGTGCCAGCAGCTTCGGGGAGGGGTACAATGAGCAGTTCTTC. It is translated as CASSFGEGYNEQFF.

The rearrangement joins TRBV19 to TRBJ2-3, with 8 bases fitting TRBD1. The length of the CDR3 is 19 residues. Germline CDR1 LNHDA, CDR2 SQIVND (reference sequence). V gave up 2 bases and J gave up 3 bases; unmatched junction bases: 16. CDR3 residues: CASSIIGEPYRGVTDTQYF. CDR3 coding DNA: TGTGCCAGTAGTATAATTGGGGAACCCTACAGGGGGGTGACAGATACGCAGTATTTT.

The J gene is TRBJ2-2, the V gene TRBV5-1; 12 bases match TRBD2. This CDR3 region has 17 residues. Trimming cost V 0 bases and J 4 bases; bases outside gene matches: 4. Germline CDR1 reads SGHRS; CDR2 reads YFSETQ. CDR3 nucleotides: TGCGCCAGCAGCTTGGCCCTGACTAGCGGGGGCACCGGGGAGCTGTTTTTT. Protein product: CASSLALTSGGTGELFF.

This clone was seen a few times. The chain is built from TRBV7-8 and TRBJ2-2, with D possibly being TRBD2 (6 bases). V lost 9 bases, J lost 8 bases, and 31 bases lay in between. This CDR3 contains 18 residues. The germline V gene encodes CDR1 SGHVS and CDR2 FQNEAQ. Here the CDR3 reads CASMLTASATPLGGELFF. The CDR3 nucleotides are TGTGCCAGTATGCTGACGGCTAGCGCTACACCGCTGGGGGGGGAGCTGTTTTTT.

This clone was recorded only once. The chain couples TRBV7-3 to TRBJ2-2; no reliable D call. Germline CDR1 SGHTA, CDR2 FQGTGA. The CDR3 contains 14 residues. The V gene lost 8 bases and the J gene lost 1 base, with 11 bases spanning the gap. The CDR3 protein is CASRRVRNTGELFF. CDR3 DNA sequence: TGTGCCAGCCGACGAGTTAGGAACACCGGGGAGCTGTTTTTT.

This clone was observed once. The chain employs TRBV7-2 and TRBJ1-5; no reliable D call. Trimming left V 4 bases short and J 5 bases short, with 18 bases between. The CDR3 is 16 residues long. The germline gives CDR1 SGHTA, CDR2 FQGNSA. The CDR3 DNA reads TGTGCCAGCAGCTCCCGGATTCTCCTGGTAGATCAGCCCCAGCATTTT. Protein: CASSSRILLVDQPQHF.